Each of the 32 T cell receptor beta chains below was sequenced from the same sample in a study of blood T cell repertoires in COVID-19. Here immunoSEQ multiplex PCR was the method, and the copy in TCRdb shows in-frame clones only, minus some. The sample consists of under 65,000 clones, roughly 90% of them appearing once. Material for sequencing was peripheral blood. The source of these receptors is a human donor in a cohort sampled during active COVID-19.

The CDR3 spells CATSGIAGELFF. DNA for the CDR3: TGTGCCACCTCGGGGATTGCCGGGGAGCTGTTTTTT. The chain is built from TRBV10-3 and TRBJ2-2; TRBD2 might be the D (5 bases). The V end was cut by 10 bases, the J end by 6 bases, with 12 bases between. The germline gives CDR1 ENHRY, CDR2 SYGVKD. The CDR3 spans 12 residues.

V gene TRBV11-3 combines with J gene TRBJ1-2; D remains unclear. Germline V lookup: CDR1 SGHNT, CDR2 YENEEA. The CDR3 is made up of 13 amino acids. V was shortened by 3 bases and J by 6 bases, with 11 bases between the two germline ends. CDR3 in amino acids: CASSFQSVHGYTF. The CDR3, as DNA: TGTGCCAGCAGCTTTCAAAGCGTCCATGGCTACACCTTC. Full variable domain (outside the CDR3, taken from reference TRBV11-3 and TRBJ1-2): EAGVVQSPRYKIIEKKQPVAFWCNPISGHNTLYWYLQNLGQGPELLIRYENEEAVDDSQLPKDRFSAERLKGVDSTLKIQPAELGDSAVYLCASSFQSVHGYTFGSGTRLTVV.

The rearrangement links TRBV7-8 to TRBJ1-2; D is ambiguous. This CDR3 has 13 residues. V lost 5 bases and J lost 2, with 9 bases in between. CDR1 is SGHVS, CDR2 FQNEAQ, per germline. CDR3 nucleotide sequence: TGTGCCAGCAGCCCTAACCTCAACTATGGCTACACCTTC. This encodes CASSPNLNYGYTF.

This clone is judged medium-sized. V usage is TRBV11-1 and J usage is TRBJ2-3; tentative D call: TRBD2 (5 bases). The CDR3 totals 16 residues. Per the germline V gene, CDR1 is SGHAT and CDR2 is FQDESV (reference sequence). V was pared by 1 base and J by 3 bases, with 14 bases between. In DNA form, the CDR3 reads TGTGCCAGCAGCTTAGTGGTGGAGGCCGTAACAGATACGCAGTATTTT. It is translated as CASSLVVEAVTDTQYF. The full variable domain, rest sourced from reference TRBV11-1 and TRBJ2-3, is EAEVAQSPRYKITEKSQAVAFWCDPISGHATLYWYRQILGQGPELLVQFQDESVVDDSQLPKDRFSAERLKGVDSTLKIQPAELGDSAMYLCASSLVVEAVTDTQYFGPGTRLTVL.

The CDR3 protein is CASSFGTGAYEQYF. The CDR3 region has the DNA TGTGCCAGCAGTTTCGGGACAGGGGCCTACGAGCAGTACTTC. The V and J genes are TRBV27 and TRBJ2-7, with 10 bases that match TRBD1. CDR3 length equals 14 residues. Germline-derived CDR1 and CDR2 are MNHEY and SMNVEV (reference sequence). Losses at the gene ends were 3 bases for V and 2 bases for J; bases not matched to a gene: 1.

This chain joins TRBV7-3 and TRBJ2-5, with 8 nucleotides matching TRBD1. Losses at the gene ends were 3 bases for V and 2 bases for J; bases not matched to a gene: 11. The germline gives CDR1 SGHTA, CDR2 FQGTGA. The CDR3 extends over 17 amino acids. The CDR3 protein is CASSLYSGNRGQETQYF. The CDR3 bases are TGTGCCAGCAGCTTGTATTCTGGTAACAGGGGGCAAGAGACCCAGTACTTC.

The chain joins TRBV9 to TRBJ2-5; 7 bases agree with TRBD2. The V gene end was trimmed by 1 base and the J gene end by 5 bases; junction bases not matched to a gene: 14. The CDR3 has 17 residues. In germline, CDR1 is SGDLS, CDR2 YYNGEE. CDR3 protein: CASSVTGWASGGETQYF. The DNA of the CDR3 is TGTGCCAGCAGCGTAACAGGTTGGGCTAGCGGTGGGGAGACCCAGTACTTC.

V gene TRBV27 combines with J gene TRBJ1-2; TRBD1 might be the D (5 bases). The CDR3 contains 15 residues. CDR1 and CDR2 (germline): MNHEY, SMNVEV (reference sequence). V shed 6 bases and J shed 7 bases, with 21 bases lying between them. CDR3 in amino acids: CASRLHGGNRSGYTF. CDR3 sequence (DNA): TGTGCCAGCAGACTTCATGGGGGGAATCGAAGTGGCTACACCTTC.

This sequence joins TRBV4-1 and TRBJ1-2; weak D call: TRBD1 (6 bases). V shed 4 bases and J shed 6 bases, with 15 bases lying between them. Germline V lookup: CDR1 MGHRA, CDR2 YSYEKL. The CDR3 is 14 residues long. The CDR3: CASSRVRTADGYTF. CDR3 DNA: TGCGCCAGCAGCCGCGTAAGGACAGCCGATGGCTACACCTTC.

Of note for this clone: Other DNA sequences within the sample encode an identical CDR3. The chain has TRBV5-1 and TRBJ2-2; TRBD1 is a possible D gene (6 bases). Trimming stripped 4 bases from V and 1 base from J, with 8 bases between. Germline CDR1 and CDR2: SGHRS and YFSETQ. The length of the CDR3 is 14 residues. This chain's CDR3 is CASSLGQNTGELFF. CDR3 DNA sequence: TGCGCCAGCAGCCTGGGACAGAACACCGGGGAGCTGTTTTTT.

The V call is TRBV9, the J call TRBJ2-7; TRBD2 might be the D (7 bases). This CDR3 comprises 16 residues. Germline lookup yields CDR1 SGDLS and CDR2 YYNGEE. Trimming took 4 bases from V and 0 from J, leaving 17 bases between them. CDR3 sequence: CASSPGGDESSYEQYF. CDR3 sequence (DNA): TGTGCCAGCAGCCCGGGGGGCGACGAGAGCTCCTACGAGCAGTACTTC.

CDR3 nucleotides: TGCGCCAGCAGTCCCGGGACAGGGGCCTACAATGAGCAGTTCTTC. It encodes CASSPGTGAYNEQFF. The chain uses TRBV5-1 and TRBJ2-1, with 10 nucleotides matching TRBD1. This CDR3 has 15 amino acids. J gave up 2 bases and V 5 bases, and 4 bases lay outside the gene matches. Germline-derived CDR1 and CDR2 are SGHRS and YFSETQ.

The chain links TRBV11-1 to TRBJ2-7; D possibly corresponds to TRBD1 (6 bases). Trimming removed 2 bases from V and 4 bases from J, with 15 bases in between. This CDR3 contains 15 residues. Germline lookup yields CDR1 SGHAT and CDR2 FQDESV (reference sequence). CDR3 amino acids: CASSLQAGEPYEQYF. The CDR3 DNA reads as TGTGCCAGCAGCTTACAAGCAGGGGAACCATACGAGCAGTACTTC.

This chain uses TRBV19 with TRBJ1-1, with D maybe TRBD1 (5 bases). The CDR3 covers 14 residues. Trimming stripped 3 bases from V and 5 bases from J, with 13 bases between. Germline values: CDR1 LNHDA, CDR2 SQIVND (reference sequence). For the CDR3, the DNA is TGTGCCAGTAGTATTGTGCCAGGGAGGACTGAAGCTTTCTTT. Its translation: CASSIVPGRTEAFF. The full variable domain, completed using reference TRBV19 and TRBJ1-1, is DGGITQSPKYLFRKEGQNVTLSCEQNLNHDAMYWYRQDPGQGLRLIYYSQIVNDFQKGDIAEGYSVSREKKESFPLTVTSAQKNPTAFYLCASSIVPGRTEAFFGQGTRLTVV.

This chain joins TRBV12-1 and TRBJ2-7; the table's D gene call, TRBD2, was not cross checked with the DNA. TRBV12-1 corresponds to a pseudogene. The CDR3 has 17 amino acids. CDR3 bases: TGTGCCAGCGAATCTCCGGCTAGCGGACCCTGTGGAGTCGAGCAGTACTTC. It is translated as CASESPASGPCGVEQYF.

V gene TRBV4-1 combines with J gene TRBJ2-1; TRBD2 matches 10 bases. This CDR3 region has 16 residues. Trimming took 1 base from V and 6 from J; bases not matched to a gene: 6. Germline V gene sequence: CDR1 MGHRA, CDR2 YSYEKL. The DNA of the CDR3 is TGCGCCAGCAGCCAAGTGCTACTAGCGGGAATCAATGAGCAGTTCTTC. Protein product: CASSQVLLAGINEQFF.

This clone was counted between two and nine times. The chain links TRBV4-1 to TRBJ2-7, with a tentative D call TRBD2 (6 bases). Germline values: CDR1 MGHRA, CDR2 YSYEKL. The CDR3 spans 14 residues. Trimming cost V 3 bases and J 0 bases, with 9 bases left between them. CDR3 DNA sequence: TGCGCCAGCAGCCAGGGGGGAGGCTCCTACGAGCAGTACTTC. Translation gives CASSQGGGSYEQYF.

CDR3 loop: CASSRTDLSNQPQHF. CDR3 DNA: TGTGCCAGTAGTAGGACAGATCTCAGCAATCAGCCCCAGCATTTT. The chain employs TRBV19 and TRBJ1-5, with D possibly matching TRBD1 (6 bases). Between the trimmed V and J ends, which lost 4 bases and 1 base, there was a span of 11 bases. Germline CDR1 is LNHDA and CDR2 is SQIVND (reference sequence). The CDR3 contains 15 residues.

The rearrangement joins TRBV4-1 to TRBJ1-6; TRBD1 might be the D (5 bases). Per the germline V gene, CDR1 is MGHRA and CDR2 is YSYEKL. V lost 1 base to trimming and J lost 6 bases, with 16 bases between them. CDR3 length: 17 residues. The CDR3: CASSQVISRQSNSPLHF. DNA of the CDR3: TGCGCCAGCAGCCAAGTGATTTCTAGACAGAGTAATTCACCCCTCCACTTT.

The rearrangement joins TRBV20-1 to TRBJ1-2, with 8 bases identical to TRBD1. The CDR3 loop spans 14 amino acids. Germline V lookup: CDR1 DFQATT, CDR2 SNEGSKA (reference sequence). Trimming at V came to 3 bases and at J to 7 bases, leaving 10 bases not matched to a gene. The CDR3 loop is CSASSSQGASGYTF. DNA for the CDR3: TGCAGTGCTAGTTCGTCCCAGGGGGCGTCTGGCTACACCTTC.

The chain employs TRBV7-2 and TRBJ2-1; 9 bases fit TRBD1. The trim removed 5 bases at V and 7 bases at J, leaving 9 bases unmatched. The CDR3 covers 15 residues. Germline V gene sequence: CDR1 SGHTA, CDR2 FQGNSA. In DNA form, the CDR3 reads TGTGCCAGCAGCGCAAGGACAGGGGACGCGAATGAGCAGTTCTTC. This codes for CASSARTGDANEQFF. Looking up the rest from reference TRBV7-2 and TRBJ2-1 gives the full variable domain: GAGVSQSPSNKVTEKGKDVELRCDPISGHTALYWYRQSLGQGLEFLIYFQGNSAPDKSGLPSDRFSAERTGGSVSTLTIQRTQQEDSAVYLCASSARTGDANEQFFGPGTRLTVL.

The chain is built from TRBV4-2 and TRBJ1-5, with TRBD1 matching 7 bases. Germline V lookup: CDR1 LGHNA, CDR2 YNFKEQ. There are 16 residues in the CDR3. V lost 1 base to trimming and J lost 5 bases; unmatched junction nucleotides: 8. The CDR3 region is CASSQATTGPDQPQHF. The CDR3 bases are TGTGCCAGCAGCCAAGCCACGACAGGGCCCGATCAGCCCCAGCATTTT.

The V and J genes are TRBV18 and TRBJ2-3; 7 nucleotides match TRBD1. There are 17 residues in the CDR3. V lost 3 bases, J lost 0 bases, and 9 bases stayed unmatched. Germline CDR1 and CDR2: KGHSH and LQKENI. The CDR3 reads CASSPITGVKSTDTQYF. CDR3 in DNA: TGTGCCAGCTCACCTATCACAGGGGTTAAGAGCACAGATACGCAGTATTTT.

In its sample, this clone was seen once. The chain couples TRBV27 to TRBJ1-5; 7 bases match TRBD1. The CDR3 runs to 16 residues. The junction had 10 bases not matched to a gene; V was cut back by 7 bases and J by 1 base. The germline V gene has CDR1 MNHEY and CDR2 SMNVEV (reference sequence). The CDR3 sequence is CASTHIPQGSNQPQHF. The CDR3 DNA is TGTGCCAGCACTCACATCCCACAGGGGAGCAATCAGCCCCAGCATTTT.

The CDR3 sequence is CAWTPGPYSYEQYF. The CDR3, as DNA: TGTGCCTGGACCCCAGGCCCCTACTCCTACGAGCAGTACTTC. The gene calls are TRBV30 and TRBJ2-7; D gene unclear. CDR3 length: 14 amino acids. V was trimmed by 4 bases and J by 0 bases, leaving 13 bases between them. CDR1 and CDR2 from the germline V gene are GTSNPN and SVGIG (reference sequence).

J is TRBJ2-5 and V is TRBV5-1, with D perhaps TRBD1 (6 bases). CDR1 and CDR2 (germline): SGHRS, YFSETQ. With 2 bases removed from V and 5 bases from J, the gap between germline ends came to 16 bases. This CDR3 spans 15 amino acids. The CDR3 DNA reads TGCGCCAGCAGCTTAGCCCCAGGGGTTCGCGAGACCCAGTACTTC. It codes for CASSLAPGVRETQYF.

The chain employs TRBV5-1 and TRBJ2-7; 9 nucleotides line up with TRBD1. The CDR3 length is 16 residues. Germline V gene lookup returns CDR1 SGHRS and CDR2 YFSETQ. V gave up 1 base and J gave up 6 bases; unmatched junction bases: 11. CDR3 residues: CASSLMGTGSPVEQYF. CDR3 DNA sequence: TGCGCCAGCAGCTTGATGGGGACAGGGTCTCCTGTCGAGCAGTACTTC. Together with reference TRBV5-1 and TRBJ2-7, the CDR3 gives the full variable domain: KAGVTQTPRYLIKTRGQQVTLSCSPISGHRSVSWYQQTPGQGLQFLFEYFSETQRNKGNFPGRFSGRQFSNSRSEMNVSTLELGDSALYLCASSLMGTGSPVEQYFGPGTRLTVT.

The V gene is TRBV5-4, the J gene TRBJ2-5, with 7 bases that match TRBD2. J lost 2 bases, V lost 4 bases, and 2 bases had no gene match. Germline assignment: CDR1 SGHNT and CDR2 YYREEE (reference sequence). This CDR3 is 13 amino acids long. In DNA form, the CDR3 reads TGTGCCAGCAGCGCCGGGGGGCAAGAGACCCAGTACTTC. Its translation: CASSAGGQETQYF.

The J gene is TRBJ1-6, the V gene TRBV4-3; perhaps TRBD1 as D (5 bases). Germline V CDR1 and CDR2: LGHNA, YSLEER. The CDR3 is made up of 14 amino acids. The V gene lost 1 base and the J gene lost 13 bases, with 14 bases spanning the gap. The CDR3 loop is CASSQGGVGQPLHF. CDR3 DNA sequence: TGCGCCAGCAGCCAAGGGGGGGTAGGTCAGCCCCTCCACTTT.

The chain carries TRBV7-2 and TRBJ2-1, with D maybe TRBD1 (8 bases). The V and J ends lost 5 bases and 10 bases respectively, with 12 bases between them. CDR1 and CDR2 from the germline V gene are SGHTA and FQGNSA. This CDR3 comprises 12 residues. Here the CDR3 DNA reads TGTGCCAGCAGCAAACAGGGGGGGGAGCAGTTCTTC. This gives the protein CASSKQGGEQFF.

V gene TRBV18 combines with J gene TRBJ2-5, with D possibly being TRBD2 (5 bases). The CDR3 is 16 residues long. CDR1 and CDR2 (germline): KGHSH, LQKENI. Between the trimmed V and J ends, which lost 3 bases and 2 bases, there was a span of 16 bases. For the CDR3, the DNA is TGTGCCAGCTCACCCCCCTGGAACTGGGAGCAAGAGACCCAGTACTTC. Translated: CASSPPWNWEQETQYF.

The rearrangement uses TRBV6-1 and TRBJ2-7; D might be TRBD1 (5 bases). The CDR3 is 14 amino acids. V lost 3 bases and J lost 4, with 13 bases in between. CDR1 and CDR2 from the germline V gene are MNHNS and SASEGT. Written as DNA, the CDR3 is TGTGCCAGCAGTGAGGGTCAGACAGTTTACGAGCAGTACTTC. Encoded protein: CASSEGQTVYEQYF.